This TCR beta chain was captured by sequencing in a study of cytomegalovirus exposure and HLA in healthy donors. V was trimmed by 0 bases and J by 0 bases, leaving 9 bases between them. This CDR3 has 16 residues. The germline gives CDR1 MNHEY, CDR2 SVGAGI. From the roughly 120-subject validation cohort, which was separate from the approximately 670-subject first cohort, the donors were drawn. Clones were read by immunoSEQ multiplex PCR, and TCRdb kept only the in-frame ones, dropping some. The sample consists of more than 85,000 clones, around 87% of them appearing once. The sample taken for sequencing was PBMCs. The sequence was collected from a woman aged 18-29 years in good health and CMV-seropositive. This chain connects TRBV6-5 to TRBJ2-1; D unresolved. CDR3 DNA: TGTGCCAGCAGTTACTCGACTTCCTCCTCCTACAATGAGCAGTTCTTC. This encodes CASSYSTSSSYNEQFF.